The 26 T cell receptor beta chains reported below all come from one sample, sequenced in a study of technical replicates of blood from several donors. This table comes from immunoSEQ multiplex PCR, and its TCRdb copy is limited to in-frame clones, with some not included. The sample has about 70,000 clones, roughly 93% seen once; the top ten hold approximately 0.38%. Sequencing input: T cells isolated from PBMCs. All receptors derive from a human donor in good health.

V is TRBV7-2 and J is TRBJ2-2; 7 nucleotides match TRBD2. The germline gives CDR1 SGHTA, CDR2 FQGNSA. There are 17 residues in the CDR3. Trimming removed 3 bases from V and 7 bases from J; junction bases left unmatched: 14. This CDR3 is CASSFYGGREIDGELFF. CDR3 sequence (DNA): TGTGCCAGCAGCTTTTACGGCGGGAGAGAGATTGACGGGGAGCTGTTTTTT. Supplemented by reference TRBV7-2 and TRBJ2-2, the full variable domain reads GAGVSQSPSNKVTEKGKDVELRCDPISGHTALYWYRQSLGQGLEFLIYFQGNSAPDKSGLPSDRFSAERTGGSVSTLTIQRTQQEDSAVYLCASSFYGGREIDGELFFGEGSRLTVL.

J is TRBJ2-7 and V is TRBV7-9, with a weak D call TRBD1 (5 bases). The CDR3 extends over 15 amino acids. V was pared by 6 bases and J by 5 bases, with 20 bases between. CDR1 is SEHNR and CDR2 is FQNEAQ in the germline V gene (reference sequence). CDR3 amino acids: CASSSGRQFINEQYF. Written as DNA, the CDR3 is TGTGCCAGCAGTTCCGGCAGACAGTTTATTAACGAGCAGTACTTC.

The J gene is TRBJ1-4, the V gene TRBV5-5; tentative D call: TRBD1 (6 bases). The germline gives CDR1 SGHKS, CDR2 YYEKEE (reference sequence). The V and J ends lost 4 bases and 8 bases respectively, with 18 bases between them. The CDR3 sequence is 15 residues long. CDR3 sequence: CASSAPQTGSEKLFF. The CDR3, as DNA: TGTGCCAGCAGCGCGCCCCAGACAGGAAGCGAAAAACTGTTTTTT.

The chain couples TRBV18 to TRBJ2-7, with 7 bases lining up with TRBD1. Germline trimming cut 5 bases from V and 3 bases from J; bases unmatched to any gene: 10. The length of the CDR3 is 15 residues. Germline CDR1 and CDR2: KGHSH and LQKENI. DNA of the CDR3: TGTGCCAGCTCAACGTCGGGACAGATAAACTACGAGCAGTACTTC. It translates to CASSTSGQINYEQYF.

The DNA for the CDR3 is TGTGCCAGCAGCGCGGACAGTAACTATGGCTACACCTTC. Amino acid sequence: CASSADSNYGYTF. The chain couples TRBV11-2 to TRBJ1-2; D is possibly TRBD1 (6 bases). CDR1 and CDR2 from the germline V gene are SGHAT and FQNNGV. The V end was cut by 5 bases, the J end by 1 base, with 8 bases between. The CDR3 runs to 13 residues.

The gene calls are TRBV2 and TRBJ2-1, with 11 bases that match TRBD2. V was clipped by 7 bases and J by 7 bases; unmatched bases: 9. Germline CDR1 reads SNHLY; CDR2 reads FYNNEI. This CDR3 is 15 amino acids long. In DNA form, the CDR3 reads TGTGCCAGCACGGAGGGACTAGCGGAAATAAATGAGCAGTTCTTC. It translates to CASTEGLAEINEQFF.

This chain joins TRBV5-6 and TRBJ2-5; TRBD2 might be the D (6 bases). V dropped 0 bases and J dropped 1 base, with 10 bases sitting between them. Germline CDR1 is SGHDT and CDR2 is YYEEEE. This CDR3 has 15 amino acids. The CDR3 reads CASSLAWRGQETQYF. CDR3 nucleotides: TGTGCCAGCAGCTTGGCCTGGAGGGGCCAAGAGACCCAGTACTTC.

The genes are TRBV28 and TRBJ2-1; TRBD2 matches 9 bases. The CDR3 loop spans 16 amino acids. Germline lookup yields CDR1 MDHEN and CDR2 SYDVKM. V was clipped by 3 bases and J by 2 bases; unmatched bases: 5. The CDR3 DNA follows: TGTGCCAGCAGTTTTGTCGGGACTAGCACCTACAATGAGCAGTTCTTC. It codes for CASSFVGTSTYNEQFF.

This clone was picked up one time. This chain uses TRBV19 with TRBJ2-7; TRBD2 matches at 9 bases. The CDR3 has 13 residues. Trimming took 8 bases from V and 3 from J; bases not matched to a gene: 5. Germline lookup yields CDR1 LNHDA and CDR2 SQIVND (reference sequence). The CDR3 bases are TGTGCCAGTTCCGGGACTAGCAGCTACGAGCAGTACTTC. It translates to CASSGTSSYEQYF.

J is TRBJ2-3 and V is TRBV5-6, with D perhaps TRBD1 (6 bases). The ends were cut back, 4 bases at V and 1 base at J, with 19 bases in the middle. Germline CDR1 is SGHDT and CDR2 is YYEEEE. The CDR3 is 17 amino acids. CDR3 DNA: TGTGCCAGCAGCATACCGACAGGTGTACGGGGCACAGATACGCAGTATTTT. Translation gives CASSIPTGVRGTDTQYF.

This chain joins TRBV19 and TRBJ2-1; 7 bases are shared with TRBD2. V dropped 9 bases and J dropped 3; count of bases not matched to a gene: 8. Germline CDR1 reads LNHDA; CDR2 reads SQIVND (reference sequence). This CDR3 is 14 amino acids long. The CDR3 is CASKERDYYNEQFF. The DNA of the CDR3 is TGTGCCAGCAAAGAACGGGACTACTACAATGAGCAGTTCTTC.

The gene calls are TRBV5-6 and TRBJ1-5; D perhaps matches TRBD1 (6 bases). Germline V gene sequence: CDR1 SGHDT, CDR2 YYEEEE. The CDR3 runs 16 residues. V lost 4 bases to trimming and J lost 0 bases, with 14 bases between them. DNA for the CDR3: TGTGCCAGCAGCACTGGACAGCCAGTTAGCAATCAGCCCCAGCATTTT. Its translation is CASSTGQPVSNQPQHF.

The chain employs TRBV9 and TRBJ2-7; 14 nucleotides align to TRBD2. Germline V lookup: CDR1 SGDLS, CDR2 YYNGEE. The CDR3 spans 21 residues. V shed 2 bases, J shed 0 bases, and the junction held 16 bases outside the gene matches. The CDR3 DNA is TGTGCCAGCAGCGTTTCATTTTCAACGGGACTAGCGGGAGAGACCTCCTACGAGCAGTACTTC. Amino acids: CASSVSFSTGLAGETSYEQYF.

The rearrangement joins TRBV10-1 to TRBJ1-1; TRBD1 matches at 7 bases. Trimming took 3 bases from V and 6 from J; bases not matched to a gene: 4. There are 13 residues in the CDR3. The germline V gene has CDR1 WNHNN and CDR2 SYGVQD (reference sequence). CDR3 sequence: CASSETGAAEAFF. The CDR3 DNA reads TGCGCCAGCAGTGAAACAGGGGCGGCTGAAGCTTTCTTT.

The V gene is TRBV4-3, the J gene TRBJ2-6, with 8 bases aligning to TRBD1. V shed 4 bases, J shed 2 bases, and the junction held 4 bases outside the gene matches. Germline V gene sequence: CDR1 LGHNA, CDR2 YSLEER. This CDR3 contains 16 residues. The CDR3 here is CASSRQQGAGANVLTF. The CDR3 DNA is TGCGCCAGCAGCCGGCAACAGGGGGCTGGGGCCAACGTCCTGACTTTC.

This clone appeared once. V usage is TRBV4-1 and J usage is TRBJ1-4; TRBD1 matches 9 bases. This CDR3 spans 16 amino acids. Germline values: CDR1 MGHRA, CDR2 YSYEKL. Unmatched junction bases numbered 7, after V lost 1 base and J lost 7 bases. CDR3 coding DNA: TGCGCCAGCAGCCAAGGGCCGGGACAGGGTCTTGAAAAACTGTTTTTT. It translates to CASSQGPGQGLEKLFF.

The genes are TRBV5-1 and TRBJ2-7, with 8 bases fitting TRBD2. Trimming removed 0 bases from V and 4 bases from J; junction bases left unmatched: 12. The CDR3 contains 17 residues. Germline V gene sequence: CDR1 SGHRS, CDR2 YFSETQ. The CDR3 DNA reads TGCGCCAGCAGCTTGGGGGGACTAGGAGGGTTGAGTTACGAGCAGTACTTC. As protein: CASSLGGLGGLSYEQYF.

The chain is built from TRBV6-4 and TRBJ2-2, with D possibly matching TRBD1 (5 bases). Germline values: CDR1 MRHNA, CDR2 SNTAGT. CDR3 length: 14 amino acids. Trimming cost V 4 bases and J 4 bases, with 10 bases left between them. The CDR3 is CASSVQGSTGELFF. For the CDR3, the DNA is TGTGCCAGCAGTGTGCAGGGTAGCACCGGGGAGCTGTTTTTT.

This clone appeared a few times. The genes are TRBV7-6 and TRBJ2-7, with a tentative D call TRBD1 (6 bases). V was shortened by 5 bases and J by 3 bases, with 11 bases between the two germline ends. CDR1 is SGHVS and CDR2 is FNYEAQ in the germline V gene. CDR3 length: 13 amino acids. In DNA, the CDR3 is TGTGCCAGCAGCAAGACAGGAGTCTACGAGCAGTACTTC. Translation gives CASSKTGVYEQYF.

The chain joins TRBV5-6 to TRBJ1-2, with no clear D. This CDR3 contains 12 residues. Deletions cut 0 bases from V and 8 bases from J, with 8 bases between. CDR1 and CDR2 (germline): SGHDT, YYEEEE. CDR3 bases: TGTGCCAGCAGCTTGGTCGGAGGCGGCTACACCTTC. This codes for CASSLVGGGYTF.

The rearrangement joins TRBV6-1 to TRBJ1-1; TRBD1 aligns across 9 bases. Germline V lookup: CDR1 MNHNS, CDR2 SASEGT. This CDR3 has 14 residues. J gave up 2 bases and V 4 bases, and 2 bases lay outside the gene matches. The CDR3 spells CASSGQGVNTEAFF. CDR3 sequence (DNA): TGTGCCAGCAGTGGACAGGGGGTTAACACTGAAGCTTTCTTT.

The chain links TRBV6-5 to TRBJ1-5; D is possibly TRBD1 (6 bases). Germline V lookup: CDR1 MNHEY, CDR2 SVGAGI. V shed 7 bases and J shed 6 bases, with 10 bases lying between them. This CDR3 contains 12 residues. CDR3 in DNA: TGTGCCAGCACGGGGGGCGGTCAGCCCCAGCATTTT. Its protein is CASTGGGQPQHF.

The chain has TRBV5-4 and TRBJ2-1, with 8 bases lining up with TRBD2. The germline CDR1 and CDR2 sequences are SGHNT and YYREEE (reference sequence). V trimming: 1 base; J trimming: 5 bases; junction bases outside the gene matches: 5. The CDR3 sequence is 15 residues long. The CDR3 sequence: CASSLTGGDDNEQFF. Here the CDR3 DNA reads TGTGCCAGCAGCTTGACGGGAGGGGACGACAATGAGCAGTTCTTC.

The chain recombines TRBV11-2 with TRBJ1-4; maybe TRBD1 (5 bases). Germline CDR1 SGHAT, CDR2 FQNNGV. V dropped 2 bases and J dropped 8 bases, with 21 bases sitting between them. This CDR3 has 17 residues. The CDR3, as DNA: TGTGCCAGCAGCTTAATGGTGATGTCAGGGTTCAGAGAAAAACTGTTTTTT. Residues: CASSLMVMSGFREKLFF.

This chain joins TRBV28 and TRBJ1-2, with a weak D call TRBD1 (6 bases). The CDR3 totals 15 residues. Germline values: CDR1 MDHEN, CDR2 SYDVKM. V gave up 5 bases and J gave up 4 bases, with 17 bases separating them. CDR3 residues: CASSPPAGGGYGYTF. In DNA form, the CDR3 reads TGTGCCAGCAGTCCACCAGCGGGGGGCGGCTATGGCTACACCTTC.

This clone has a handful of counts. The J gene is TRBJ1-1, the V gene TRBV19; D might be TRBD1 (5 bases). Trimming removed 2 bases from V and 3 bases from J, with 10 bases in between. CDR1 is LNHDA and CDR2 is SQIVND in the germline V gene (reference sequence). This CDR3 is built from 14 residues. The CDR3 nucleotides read TGTGCCAGTAGTATAAGTAGGGGTTACACTGAAGCTTTCTTT. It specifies CASSISRGYTEAFF.